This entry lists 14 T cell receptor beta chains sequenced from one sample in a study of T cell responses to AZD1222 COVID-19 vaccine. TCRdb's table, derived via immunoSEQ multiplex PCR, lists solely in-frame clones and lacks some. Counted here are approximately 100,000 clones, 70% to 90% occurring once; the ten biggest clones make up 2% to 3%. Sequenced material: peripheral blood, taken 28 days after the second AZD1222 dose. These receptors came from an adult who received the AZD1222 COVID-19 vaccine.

CDR3 sequence reads: CASSQDWGSGETQYF. In nucleotides, the CDR3 is TGTGCCAGCAGCCAAGATTGGGGGTCGGGAGAGACCCAGTACTTC. The V and J genes are TRBV4-2 and TRBJ2-5; D is perhaps TRBD1 or TRBD2 (5 bases each). Trimming pared 0 bases from V and 4 bases from J, leaving 12 bases between. The germline V gene encodes CDR1 LGHNA and CDR2 YNFKEQ. The CDR3 is made up of 15 amino acids.

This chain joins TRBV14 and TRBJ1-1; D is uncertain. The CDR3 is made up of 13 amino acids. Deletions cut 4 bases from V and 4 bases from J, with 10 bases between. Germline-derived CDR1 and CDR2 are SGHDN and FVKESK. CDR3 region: CASSRTAGTEAFF. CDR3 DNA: TGTGCCAGCAGCCGAACCGCCGGCACTGAAGCTTTCTTT. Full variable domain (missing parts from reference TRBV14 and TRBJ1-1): EAGVTQFPSHSVIEKGQTVTLRCDPISGHDNLYWYRRVMGKEIKFLLHFVKESKQDESGMPNNRFLAERTGGTYSTLKVQPAELEDSGVYFCASSRTAGTEAFFGQGTRLTVV.

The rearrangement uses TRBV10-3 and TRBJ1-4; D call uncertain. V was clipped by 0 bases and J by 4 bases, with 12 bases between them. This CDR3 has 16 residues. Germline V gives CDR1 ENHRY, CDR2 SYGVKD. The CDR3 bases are TGTGCCATCAGTGAGTCGGTTCCACAGTATAATGAAAAACTGTTTTTT. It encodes CAISESVPQYNEKLFF.

The DNA for the CDR3 is TGTGCCAGTAGCAGACCCGAACAGGGTTCAGGTGCTGGAAACACCATATATTTT. Amino acid sequence: CASSRPEQGSGAGNTIYF. The chain couples TRBV19 to TRBJ1-3, with D maybe TRBD1 (6 bases). CDR3 length equals 18 residues. V was cut by 6 bases and J by 2 bases, with 23 bases left in between. Germline CDR1 LNHDA, CDR2 SQIVND (reference sequence).

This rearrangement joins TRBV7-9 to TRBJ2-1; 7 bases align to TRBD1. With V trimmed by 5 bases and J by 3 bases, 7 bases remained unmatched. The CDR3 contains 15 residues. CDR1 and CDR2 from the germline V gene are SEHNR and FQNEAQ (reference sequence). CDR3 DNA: TGTGCCAGCAGCCAGACAGGGTCAGACTACAATGAGCAGTTCTTC. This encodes CASSQTGSDYNEQFF. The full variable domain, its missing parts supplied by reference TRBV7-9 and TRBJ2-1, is DTGVSQNPRHKITKRGQNVTFRCDPISEHNRLYWYRQTLGQGPEFLTYFQNEAQLEKSRLLSDRFSAERPKGSFSTLEIQRTEQGDSAMYLCASSQTGSDYNEQFFGPGTRLTVL.

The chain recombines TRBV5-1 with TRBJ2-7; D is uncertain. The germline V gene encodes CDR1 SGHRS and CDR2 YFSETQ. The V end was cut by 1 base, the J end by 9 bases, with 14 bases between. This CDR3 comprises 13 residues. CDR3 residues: CASSLSQRLTQYF. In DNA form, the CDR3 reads TGCGCCAGCAGCTTGAGCCAGCGCCTAACGCAGTACTTC.

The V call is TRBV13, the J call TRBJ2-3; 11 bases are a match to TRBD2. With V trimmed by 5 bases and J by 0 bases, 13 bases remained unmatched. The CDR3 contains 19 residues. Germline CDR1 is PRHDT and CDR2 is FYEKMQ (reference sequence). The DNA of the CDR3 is TGTGCCAGCAGCACATACGTAGCGGGAGGGCCCTTTAGCACAGATACGCAGTATTTT. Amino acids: CASSTYVAGGPFSTDTQYF.

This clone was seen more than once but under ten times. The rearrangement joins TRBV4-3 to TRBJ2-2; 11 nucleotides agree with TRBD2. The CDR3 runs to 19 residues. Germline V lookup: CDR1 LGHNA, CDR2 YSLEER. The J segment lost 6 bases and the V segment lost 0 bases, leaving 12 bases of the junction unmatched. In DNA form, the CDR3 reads TGCGCCAGCAGCCAAGATCTCCAACTAGCGGGAGATCTCGCCGGGGAGCTGTTTTTT. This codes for CASSQDLQLAGDLAGELFF.

The CDR3 loop is CASHSVLANYEQYF. The CDR3, as DNA: TGTGCCAGCCATTCGGTACTCGCCAATTACGAGCAGTACTTC. This chain uses TRBV5-6 with TRBJ2-7; D is uncertain. Trimming cost V 7 bases and J 4 bases, with 18 bases left between them. Germline CDR1 and CDR2: SGHDT and YYEEEE. There are 14 residues in the CDR3.

The CDR3 protein is CATSRPGPLYEQYF. The CDR3 DNA sequence: TGTGCCACCTCCCGGCCGGGTCCCTTATACGAGCAGTACTTC. This chain joins TRBV19 and TRBJ2-7; D ambiguous. Deletions cut 10 bases from V and 4 bases from J, with 20 bases between. The CDR3 sequence is 14 residues long. The germline CDR1 and CDR2 sequences are LNHDA and SQIVND (reference sequence).

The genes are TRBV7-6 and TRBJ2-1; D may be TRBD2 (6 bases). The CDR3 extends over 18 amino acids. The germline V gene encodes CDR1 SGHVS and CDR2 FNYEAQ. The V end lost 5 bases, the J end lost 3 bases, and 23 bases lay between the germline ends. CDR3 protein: CASSPKPARDSSYNEQFF. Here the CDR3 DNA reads TGTGCCAGCAGCCCGAAACCCGCCCGGGACTCCAGCTACAATGAGCAGTTCTTC.

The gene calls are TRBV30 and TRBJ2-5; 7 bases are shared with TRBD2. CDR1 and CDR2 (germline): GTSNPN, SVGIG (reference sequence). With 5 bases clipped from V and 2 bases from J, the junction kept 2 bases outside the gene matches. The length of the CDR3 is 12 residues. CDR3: CAWFSGQETQYF. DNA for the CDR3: TGTGCCTGGTTTAGCGGGCAAGAGACCCAGTACTTC.

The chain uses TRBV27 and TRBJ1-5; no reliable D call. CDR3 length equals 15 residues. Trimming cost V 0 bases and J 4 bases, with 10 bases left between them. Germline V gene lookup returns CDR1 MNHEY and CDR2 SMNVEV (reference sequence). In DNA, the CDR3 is TGTGCCAGCAGTTTATCGTGGCAGGCTAATCAGCCCCAGCATTTT. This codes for CASSLSWQANQPQHF.

In nucleotides, the CDR3 is TGTGCCAGCAGCGAGGAGACAGGGAAAGAGACCCAGTACTTC. It specifies CASSEETGKETQYF. This sequence joins TRBV9 and TRBJ2-5; 7 bases align to TRBD1. J lost 3 bases, V lost 3 bases, and 5 bases had no gene match. The germline V gene encodes CDR1 SGDLS and CDR2 YYNGEE. The CDR3 sequence is 14 residues long.